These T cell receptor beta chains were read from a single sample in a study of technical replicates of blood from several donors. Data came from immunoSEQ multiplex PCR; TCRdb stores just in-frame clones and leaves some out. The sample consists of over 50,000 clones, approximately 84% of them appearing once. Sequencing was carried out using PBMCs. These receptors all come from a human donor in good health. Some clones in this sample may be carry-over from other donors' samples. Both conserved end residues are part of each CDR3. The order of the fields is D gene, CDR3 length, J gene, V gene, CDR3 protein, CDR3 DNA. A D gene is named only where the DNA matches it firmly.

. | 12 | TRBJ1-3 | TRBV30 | CAGLPRGNTIYF | TGTGCCGGACTCCCACGTGGAAACACCATATATTTT
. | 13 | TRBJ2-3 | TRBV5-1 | CASSFPGEDTQYF | TGCGCCAGCAGCTTTCCCGGGGAAGATACGCAGTATTTT
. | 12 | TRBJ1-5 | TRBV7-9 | CASSLSGGPQHF | TGTGCCAGCAGCTTAAGTGGAGGGCCCCAGCATTTT
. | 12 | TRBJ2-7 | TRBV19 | CASRGGGHEQYF | TGTGCCAGTAGGGGTGGAGGGCACGAGCAGTACTTC
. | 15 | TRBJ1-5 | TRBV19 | CASSYQTASNQPQHF | TGTGCCAGTAGCTACCAGACAGCTAGCAATCAGCCCCAGCATTTT
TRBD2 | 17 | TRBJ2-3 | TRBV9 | CASSVASGRTSTDTQYF | TGTGCCAGCAGCGTAGCTAGCGGGAGGACGAGCACAGATACGCAGTATTTT
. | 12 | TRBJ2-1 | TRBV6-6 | CASSWGKGRQFF | TGTGCCAGCAGTTGGGGTAAGGGGCGGCAGTTCTTC
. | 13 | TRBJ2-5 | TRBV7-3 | CASSLLAEETQYF | TGTGCCAGCAGCTTACTCGCGGAAGAGACCCAGTACTTC
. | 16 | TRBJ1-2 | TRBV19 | CASKPPTTGLRGGYTF | TGTGCCTCAAAGCCCCCTACGACAGGCCTTCGTGGGGGCTACACCTTC
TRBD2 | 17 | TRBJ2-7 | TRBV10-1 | CASSEMGGTGGIYEQYF | TGCGCCAGCAGTGAGATGGGTGGTACGGGGGGAATCTACGAGCAGTACTTC
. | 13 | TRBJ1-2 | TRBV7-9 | CASSYPRDYGYTF | TGTGCCAGCAGCTACCCACGAGACTATGGCTACACCTTC
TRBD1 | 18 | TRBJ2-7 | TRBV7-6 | CASSLGVLGQGASYEQYF | TGTGCCAGCAGCTTAGGAGTGCTGGGACAGGGGGCCTCCTACGAGCAGTACTTC
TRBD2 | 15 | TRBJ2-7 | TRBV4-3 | CASSQDRGGAYEQYF | TGCGCCAGCAGCCAAGATCGCGGGGGGGCGTACGAGCAGTACTTC